The 30 T cell receptor beta chains given below trace back to one sample, sequenced in a study of CD8 T cells in Susac syndrome. An amount of RNA that ranged from roughly 0.5 to 1 ug was reverse transcribed with random hexamers. TCRdb re-analysed the immunoSEQ multiplex PCR reads in MiXCR, keeping a single row per CDR3 protein. In the table there are about 300,000 distinct CDR3 sequences, roughly 85% of which are singletons. The sequencing sample was made of CD8+ T cells from PBMCs. The receptor source for this set is a human donor with multiple sclerosis.

The gene calls are TRBV27 and TRBJ1-5; D gene unclear. Trimming pared 5 bases from V and 7 bases from J, leaving 15 bases between. The CDR3 totals 14 residues. In germline, CDR1 is MNHEY, CDR2 SMNVEV (reference sequence). This CDR3 reads CASSPTLGYQPQHF. The CDR3 region has the DNA TGTGCCAGCAGTCCAACTCTGGGATACCAGCCCCAGCATTTT.

The chain joins TRBV4-3 to TRBJ1-1; 12 bases line up with TRBD1. Losses at the gene ends were 0 bases for V and 3 bases for J; bases not matched to a gene: 8. The length of the CDR3 is 18 residues. Per germline, CDR1 LGHNA and CDR2 YSLEER. This chain's CDR3 is CASSQDIAGQGAYTEAFF. CDR3 nucleotides: TGCGCCAGCAGCCAAGACATCGCGGGACAGGGGGCTTACACTGAAGCTTTCTTT.

V gene TRBV12-3 or TRBV12-4 combines with J gene TRBJ2-3; 12 bases match TRBD2. The V and J ends lost 5 bases and 5 bases, in that order; junction bases with no gene match: 5. The CDR3 is 15 amino acids. The CDR3 loop reads CASSRLAGVQDTQYF. In nucleotides, the CDR3 is TGTGCCAGCAGTCGACTAGCGGGAGTCCAAGATACGCAGTATTTT.

The rearrangement links TRBV7-9 to TRBJ2-7, with D perhaps matching TRBD1 (5 bases). This CDR3 contains 15 residues. With 6 bases removed from V and 2 bases from J, the gap between germline ends came to 17 bases. From germline, CDR1 is SEHNR and CDR2 FQNEAQ (reference sequence). CDR3 DNA: TGTGCCAGCAGGGAAAATCAGGGTCCAACCTACGAGCAGTACTTC. Protein product: CASRENQGPTYEQYF. Full variable domain (outside the CDR3, taken from reference TRBV7-9 and TRBJ2-7): DTGVSQNPRHKITKRGQNVTFRCDPISEHNRLYWYRQTLGQGPEFLTYFQNEAQLEKSRLLSDRFSAERPKGSFSTLEIQRTEQGDSAMYLCASRENQGPTYEQYFGPGTRLTVT.

In its sample, this clonotype was seen once. The chain carries TRBV21-1 and TRBJ1-5. TRBV21-1 is a documented pseudogene. The CDR3 has 15 amino acids. CDR3 DNA sequence: TGTGCCAGCAACGACGACCGTTCTTCCGATCAGCCCCAGCATTTT. Translating it yields CASNDDRSSDQPQHF.

The CDR3 loop is CAWTSSAQETQYF. The CDR3 DNA sequence: TGTGCCTGGACCTCCTCGGCTCAAGAGACCCAGTACTTC. The chain joins TRBV30 to TRBJ2-5; the D is unclear. CDR3 size: 13 residues. V dropped 4 bases and J dropped 2 bases, with 11 bases sitting between them. The germline V gene encodes CDR1 GTSNPN and CDR2 SVGIG (reference sequence).

The rearrangement joins TRBV5-4 to TRBJ1-1; D may be TRBD1 (5 bases). CDR1 is SGHNT and CDR2 is YYREEE in the germline V gene (reference sequence). The CDR3 contains 15 residues. Trimming left V 0 bases short and J 1 base short, with 10 bases between. This CDR3 reads CASSLAWGGNTEAFF. CDR3 in DNA: TGTGCCAGCAGCTTGGCCTGGGGGGGGAACACTGAAGCTTTCTTT. Together with reference TRBV5-4 and TRBJ1-1, the CDR3 gives the full variable domain: ETGVTQSPTHLIKTRGQQVTLRCSSQSGHNTVSWYQQALGQGPQFIFQYYREEENGRGNFPPRFSGLQFPNYSSELNVNALELDDSALYLCASSLAWGGNTEAFFGQGTRLTVV.

V gene TRBV19 combines with J gene TRBJ2-2, with D maybe TRBD2 (6 bases). CDR1 LNHDA and CDR2 SQIVND come from the germline V gene (reference sequence). CDR3 size: 16 residues. Trimming removed 5 bases at V and 2 bases at J, with 15 bases between. The CDR3 DNA reads TGTGCCAGTAGTCAAGACGGGACTCCTAACACCGGGGAGCTGTTTTTT. Translated: CASSQDGTPNTGELFF.

The rearrangement joins TRBV9 to TRBJ2-5; tentatively, D is TRBD1 (5 bases). The ends were cut back, 3 bases at V and 1 base at J, with 16 bases in the middle. This CDR3 region has 16 residues. Germline-derived CDR1 and CDR2 are SGDLS and YYNGEE. CDR3 protein: CASSGGGRPSQETQYF. CDR3 in DNA: TGTGCCAGCAGCGGGGGCGGCCGGCCCAGCCAAGAGACCCAGTACTTC. Filled out from reference TRBV9 and TRBJ2-5, the complete variable domain reads DSGVTQTPKHLITATGQRVTLRCSPRSGDLSVYWYQQSLDQGLQFLIQYYNGEERAKGNILERFSAQQFPDLHSELNLSSLELGDSALYFCASSGGGRPSQETQYFGPGTRLLVL.

The V gene is TRBV4-3, the J gene TRBJ1-2, with TRBD1 as a possible D gene (5 bases). Trimming removed 0 bases at V and 4 bases at J, with 15 bases between. This CDR3 spans 16 amino acids. Germline V lookup: CDR1 LGHNA, CDR2 YSLEER. CDR3 protein: CASSQERDLLPYGYTF. The DNA of the CDR3 is TGCGCCAGCAGCCAAGAACGGGACCTACTTCCCTATGGCTACACCTTC.

V is TRBV28 and J is TRBJ1-3; no clear D gene. Germline V gives CDR1 MDHEN, CDR2 SYDVKM. The CDR3 has 15 amino acids. Deletions cut 3 bases from V and 2 bases from J, with 11 bases between. For the CDR3, the DNA is TGTGCCAGCAGTTTCTCGGGGTTTCCTGGAAACACCATATATTTT. It encodes CASSFSGFPGNTIYF.

J is TRBJ2-3 and V is TRBV19; D is uncertain. The V and J ends lost 4 bases and 2 bases respectively, with 7 bases between them. The CDR3 is 13 amino acids. Per the germline V gene, CDR1 is LNHDA and CDR2 is SQIVND (reference sequence). The CDR3 loop is CASSNRVTDTQYF. CDR3 in DNA: TGTGCCAGTAGTAATCGGGTCACAGATACGCAGTATTTT.

CDR3 DNA: TGTGCCAGCAGCCTGACGGAGGGAGAGACAGATACGCAGTATTTT. It translates to CASSLTEGETDTQYF. V gene TRBV27 combines with J gene TRBJ2-3; D might be TRBD2 (6 bases). In germline, CDR1 is MNHEY, CDR2 SMNVEV (reference sequence). The V gene lost 6 bases and the J gene lost 3 bases, with 16 bases spanning the gap. This CDR3 is built from 15 residues.

In DNA, the CDR3 is TGTGCCAGCAGCTTGGGGCTAGCGGGGGGCACAGATACGCAGTATTTT. Translation gives CASSLGLAGGTDTQYF. This chain joins TRBV7-9 and TRBJ2-3, with 10 bases matching TRBD2. Trimming took 3 bases from V and 1 from J; bases not matched to a gene: 4. This CDR3 is built from 16 residues. Germline V gene sequence: CDR1 SEHNR, CDR2 FQNEAQ (reference sequence).

The rearrangement links TRBV30 to TRBJ2-5; D not certain. CDR1 and CDR2 (germline): GTSNPN, SVGIG (reference sequence). The germline V and J ends were trimmed by 3 bases and 3 bases, with 11 bases remaining between them. The CDR3 has 13 amino acids. The CDR3 coding sequence is TGTGCCTGGAGAACGGCGCCCGAAGAGACCCAGTACTTC. Protein product: CAWRTAPEETQYF.

The gene calls are TRBV6-5 and TRBJ2-1; TRBD2 aligns across 9 bases. Germline V gene lookup returns CDR1 MNHEY and CDR2 SVGAGI. The CDR3 runs 17 residues. V trimming: 2 bases; J trimming: 5 bases; junction bases outside the gene matches: 10. CDR3 protein: CASSYPDSGRHHNEQFF. CDR3 coding DNA: TGTGCCAGCAGTTACCCGGATAGCGGGAGACACCACAATGAGCAGTTCTTC.

The V call is TRBV3-1, the J call TRBJ2-1; D unclear. V lost 3 bases to trimming and J lost 9 bases, with 6 bases between them. Germline CDR1 and CDR2: LGHDT and YNNKEL (reference sequence). The length of the CDR3 is 11 residues. This CDR3 reads CASSHGLEQFF. In DNA, the CDR3 is TGTGCCAGCAGCCATGGTCTTGAGCAGTTCTTC.

The gene calls are TRBV24-1 and TRBJ2-1; the D gene is possibly TRBD2 (5 bases). Germline loops: CDR1 KGHDR, CDR2 SFDVKD. The length of the CDR3 is 14 residues. The germline V and J ends were trimmed by 3 bases and 1 base, with 6 bases remaining between them. The CDR3: CATSDRGSYNEQFF. The CDR3 DNA is TGTGCCACCAGTGATAGAGGGTCCTACAATGAGCAGTTCTTC.

J is TRBJ1-2 and V is TRBV7-2; D gene ambiguous. CDR3 length: 13 residues. The germline V gene has CDR1 SGHTA and CDR2 FQGNSA. V dropped 4 bases and J dropped 8 bases, with 14 bases sitting between them. As DNA, the CDR3 is TGTGCCAGCAGCTCCCGCGGGGATGGGGGCTACACCTTC. Its protein is CASSSRGDGGYTF.

The chain is built from TRBV13 and TRBJ2-3; D is uncertain. V gave up 1 base and J gave up 2 bases, with 10 bases separating them. CDR3 length: 15 amino acids. Germline CDR1 is PRHDT and CDR2 is FYEKMQ (reference sequence). The CDR3 DNA reads TGTGCCAGCAGCTTAGAAGTCAGCTACACAGATACGCAGTATTTT. This gives the protein CASSLEVSYTDTQYF.

CDR3 sequence (DNA): TGTGCCAGCAGCGCTGGGATCGGGGGGGATGAGCAGTTCTTC. Its translation is CASSAGIGGDEQFF. V and J are TRBV9 and TRBJ2-1; 8 nucleotides line up with TRBD2. CDR1 is SGDLS and CDR2 is YYNGEE in the germline V gene. This CDR3 has 14 amino acids. The V segment lost 3 bases and the J segment 8 bases; nucleotides outside the gene matches: 7.

The chain uses TRBV4-3 and TRBJ2-3, with D possibly matching TRBD1 (6 bases). Trimming took off 0 bases at V and 0 bases at J, with 10 bases between the two ends. There are 16 residues in the CDR3. Germline V gene lookup returns CDR1 LGHNA and CDR2 YSLEER. CDR3 protein: CASSQDDRTSTDTQYF. The DNA of the CDR3 is TGCGCCAGCAGCCAAGATGACAGGACTAGCACAGATACGCAGTATTTT.

This clonotype was observed a few times. The CDR3 DNA is TGTGCCTGGAGGACCATGGAAAAGGCTAGCGGGAGCTCCTACGAGCAGTACTTC. Its translation: CAWRTMEKASGSSYEQYF. The V and J genes are TRBV30 and TRBJ2-7, with TRBD2 matching 10 bases. In germline, CDR1 is GTSNPN, CDR2 SVGIG (reference sequence). This CDR3 has 18 amino acids. V dropped 3 bases and J dropped 0; count of bases not matched to a gene: 14.

The chain links TRBV13 to TRBJ2-7; the match to TRBD2 covers 7 bases. V shed 4 bases, J shed 4 bases, and the junction held 10 bases outside the gene matches. Germline CDR1 is PRHDT and CDR2 is FYEKMQ (reference sequence). There are 15 residues in the CDR3. The CDR3 here is CASSWMKRGTYEQYF. The DNA for the CDR3 is TGTGCCAGCAGCTGGATGAAGCGGGGAACTTACGAGCAGTACTTC.

The CDR3 protein is CASSLGRSPTYEQYF. The CDR3 DNA sequence: TGTGCCAGCAGCTTGGGCAGGTCTCCTACCTACGAGCAGTACTTC. The V gene is TRBV7-3, the J gene TRBJ2-7; D is ambiguous. Germline CDR1 SGHTA, CDR2 FQGTGA. V dropped 3 bases and J dropped 2 bases, with 14 bases sitting between them. The CDR3 contains 15 residues.

The chain joins TRBV11-2 to TRBJ1-1; D is uncertain. This CDR3 is 14 amino acids long. The V end lost 0 bases, the J end lost 6 bases, and 11 bases lay between the germline ends. Germline-derived CDR1 and CDR2 are SGHAT and FQNNGV. The CDR3 here is CASSLEPELAEAFF. CDR3 sequence (DNA): TGTGCCAGCAGCTTAGAGCCGGAATTAGCTGAAGCTTTCTTT.

As regards this clonotype: Its ends do not fully match the called genes, so a read error is possible. This chain uses TRBV6-1 with TRBJ2-5, with TRBD2 as a possible D gene (6 bases). Germline loops: CDR1 MNHNS, CDR2 SASEGT. The CDR3 loop spans 12 amino acids. CDR3 protein: CASREAGETQYF. Here the CDR3 DNA reads TGTGCCAGCAGGGAAGCGGGAGAGACCCAGTACTTC.

V usage is TRBV10-3 and J usage is TRBJ2-1; 9 nucleotides line up with TRBD2. The CDR3 loop spans 16 amino acids. Per germline, CDR1 ENHRY and CDR2 SYGVKD. The V and J ends lost 0 bases and 3 bases, in that order; junction bases with no gene match: 3. CDR3 region: CAISESETSGYNEQFF. Written as DNA, the CDR3 is TGTGCCATCAGTGAGTCCGAGACTAGCGGCTACAATGAGCAGTTCTTC.

This rearrangement joins TRBV11-2 to TRBJ2-1; a possible D gene is TRBD1 (6 bases). Germline-derived CDR1 and CDR2 are SGHAT and FQNNGV. V shed 4 bases and J shed 7 bases, with 26 bases lying between them. The CDR3 totals 18 residues. The CDR3 bases are TGTGCCAGCAGCTCCCTCACCCCCCGGGACAAATTAGTGAATGAGCAGTTCTTC. Translating gives CASSSLTPRDKLVNEQFF.

The chain combines TRBV28 with TRBJ2-1; tentative D call: TRBD1 (6 bases). This CDR3 has 13 residues. Germline loops: CDR1 MDHEN, CDR2 SYDVKM. V gave up 3 bases and J gave up 6 bases, with 9 bases separating them. CDR3 sequence (DNA): TGTGCCAGCAGTTTGGGACACGTCAATGAGCAGTTCTTC. This sequence encodes CASSLGHVNEQFF.